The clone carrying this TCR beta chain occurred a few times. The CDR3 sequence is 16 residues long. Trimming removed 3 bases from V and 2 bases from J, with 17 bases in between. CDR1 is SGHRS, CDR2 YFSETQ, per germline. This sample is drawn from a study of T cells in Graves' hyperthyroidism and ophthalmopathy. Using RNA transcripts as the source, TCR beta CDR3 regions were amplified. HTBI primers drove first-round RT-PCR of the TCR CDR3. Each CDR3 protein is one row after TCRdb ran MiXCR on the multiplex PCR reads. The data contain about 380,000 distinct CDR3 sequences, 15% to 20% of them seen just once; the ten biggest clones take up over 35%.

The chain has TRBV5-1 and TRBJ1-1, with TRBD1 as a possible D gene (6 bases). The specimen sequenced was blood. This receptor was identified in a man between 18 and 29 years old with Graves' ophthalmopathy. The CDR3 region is CASSWSRGGTNTEAFF. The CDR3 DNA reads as TGCGCCAGCAGCTGGAGCAGGGGCGGGACTAACACTGAAGCTTTCTTT.